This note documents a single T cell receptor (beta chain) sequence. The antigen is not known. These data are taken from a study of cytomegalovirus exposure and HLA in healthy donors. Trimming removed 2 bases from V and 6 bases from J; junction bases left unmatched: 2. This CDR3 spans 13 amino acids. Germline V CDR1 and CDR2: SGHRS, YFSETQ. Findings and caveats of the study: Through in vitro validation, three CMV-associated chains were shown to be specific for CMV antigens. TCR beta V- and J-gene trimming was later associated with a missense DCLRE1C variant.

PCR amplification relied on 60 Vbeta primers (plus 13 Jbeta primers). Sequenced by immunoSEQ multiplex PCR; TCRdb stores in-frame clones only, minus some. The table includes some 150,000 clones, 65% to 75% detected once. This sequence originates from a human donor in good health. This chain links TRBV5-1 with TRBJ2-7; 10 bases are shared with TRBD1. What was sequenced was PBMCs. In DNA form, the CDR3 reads TGCGCCAGCAGCTTTGACAGGGGGCGCGAGCAGTACTTC. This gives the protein CASSFDRGREQYF.